This entry lists 18 T cell receptor beta chains sequenced from one sample in a study of CXCR3-negative and CXCR3-positive naive CD8 T cells. Their antigens remain unidentified. Carrying UMI labels, the TRB cDNA libraries were prepared through 5' RACE. Using the 5' RACE reads, TCRdb records one entry per CDR3 protein without DNA. The sample yields some 99,000 distinct CDR3 sequences, of which the top ten take up 0.9% to 1.2%. The study, taken as a whole, reports: CXCR3-negative naive cells had less hydrophobic TRB CDR3s than did CXCR3-positive naive cells.

The source material was naive CXCR3+ CD8+ T cells from blood. Subset indicated: CD45RO-CCR7+CD27+CD95- naive CD8+ T cells expressing CXCR3 (TNR3+). Every receptor here comes from a human donor in good health. Some clones in this sample may be carry-over from other donors' samples.

J is TRBJ2-5 and V is TRBV15; TCRdb picks TRBD1, but there is no DNA to check that call. CDR1 is LNHNV, CDR2 YYDKDF, per germline (reference sequence). The CDR3 consists of 16 residues. CDR3 sequence reads: CATSRDGGGTFQTQYF.

V usage is TRBV29-1 and J usage is TRBJ1-2. The CDR3 covers 12 residues. From germline, CDR1 is SQVTM and CDR2 ANQGSEA. The CDR3 spells CSVQTIKVEYTF.

This chain uses TRBV5-1 with TRBJ2-3; TCRdb calls TRBD1, which cannot be checked without DNA. Germline V lookup: CDR1 SGHRS, CDR2 YFSETQ. This CDR3 region has 16 residues. The CDR3 here is CASSSLGAGFGDTQYF.

The chain has TRBV29-1 and TRBJ1-2; TCRdb indicates TRBD1, and absent DNA this call remains unverified. The germline V gene encodes CDR1 SQVTM and CDR2 ANQGSEA. The CDR3 sequence is 13 residues long. CDR3: CSVEENAGQGYTF. The entire variable domain, with the rest obtained from reference TRBV29-1 and TRBJ1-2, is as follows: SAVISQKPSRDICQRGTSLTIQCQVDSQVTMMFWYRQQPGQSLTLIATANQGSEATYESGFVIDKFPISRPNLTFSTLTVSNMSPEDSSIYLCSVEENAGQGYTFGSGTRLTVV.

The gene calls are TRBV27 and TRBJ2-1; TCRdb's D call of TRBD2 is untestable without DNA. From germline, CDR1 is MNHEY and CDR2 SMNVEV (reference sequence). This CDR3 spans 15 amino acids. CDR3: CASSYTSEHYNEQFF.

The rearrangement uses TRBV4-3 and TRBJ2-1; TCRdb designates TRBD2, a call that cannot be tested without DNA. CDR1 is LGHNA, CDR2 YSLEER, per germline. The CDR3 sequence is 17 residues long. The CDR3 sequence is CASSQDLAGPQDNEQFF.

The CDR3 loop reads CASSLVGGNLAGELFF. The J gene is TRBJ2-2, the V gene TRBV7-2; the TCRdb D gene call, TRBD2, has no DNA to confirm it. The V gene's germline CDR1 is SGHTA and CDR2 FQGNSA. This CDR3 spans 16 amino acids.

V gene TRBV4-1 combines with J gene TRBJ1-1. The CDR3 is 12 residues long. Germline CDR1 MGHRA, CDR2 YSYEKL. CDR3 protein: CASSQDPARAFF.

The chain uses TRBV6-1 and TRBJ1-1. Per germline, CDR1 MNHNS and CDR2 SASEGT. This CDR3 has 15 amino acids. CDR3 amino acids: CASSDFFREGTEAFF.

The chain employs TRBV28 and TRBJ2-7; TCRdb names TRBD2, which stays unverified in the absence of DNA. The germline gives CDR1 MDHEN, CDR2 SYDVKM. The CDR3 sequence is 16 residues long. The CDR3 is CASSLIPMGLSYEQYF.

The chain uses TRBV15 and TRBJ2-6. The CDR3 covers 15 residues. Per the germline V gene, CDR1 is LNHNV and CDR2 is YYDKDF (reference sequence). Here the CDR3 reads CATSSWRSGANVLTF.

J is TRBJ1-1 and V is TRBV5-5. The germline V gene has CDR1 SGHKS and CDR2 YYEKEE (reference sequence). CDR3 length: 14 residues. The CDR3 sequence is CASSPTRMNTEAFF.

This sequence joins TRBV4-1 and TRBJ2-7; checking the TCRdb D call of TRBD2 is not possible without DNA. The CDR3 is 15 residues long. Germline lookup yields CDR1 MGHRA and CDR2 YSYEKL. The CDR3 sequence: CASSHPGTSPYEQYF.

The CDR3 region is CASSPPWGPPYEQYF. This chain uses TRBV11-2 with TRBJ2-7; TCRdb names TRBD1, which stays unverified in the absence of DNA. The CDR3 sequence is 15 residues long. CDR1 is SGHAT and CDR2 is FQNNGV in the germline V gene. The full variable domain, completed using reference TRBV11-2 and TRBJ2-7, is EAGVAQSPRYKIIEKRQSVAFWCNPISGHATLYWYQQILGQGPKLLIQFQNNGVVDDSQLPKDRFSAERLKGVDSTLKIQPAKLEDSAVYLCASSPPWGPPYEQYFGPGTRLTVT.

The rearrangement joins TRBV7-6 to TRBJ2-5; the D call of TRBD1 rests on TCRdb alone, since no DNA is present to check it. CDR3 length: 19 amino acids. Looked up from germline, CDR1 is SGHVS and CDR2 is FNYEAQ. CDR3 residues: CASSLDRAMQRGGQETQYF.

This chain links TRBV5-1 with TRBJ2-2; TCRdb selects TRBD2, and the lack of DNA leaves this call unchecked. The CDR3 covers 18 residues. Germline V lookup: CDR1 SGHRS, CDR2 YFSETQ. The CDR3 region is CASSLSVRQANLPGELFF.

This rearrangement joins TRBV6-6 to TRBJ1-4; TCRdb's D call of TRBD1 is untestable without DNA. This CDR3 region has 14 residues. Per the germline V gene, CDR1 is MNHNY and CDR2 is SVGAGI (reference sequence). CDR3 loop: CASNPSQGDEKLFF.

The chain joins TRBV20-1 to TRBJ2-3; no DNA is available, so the TRBD2 call from TCRdb remains unchecked. The CDR3 loop spans 17 amino acids. Germline assignment: CDR1 DFQATT and CDR2 SNEGSKA (reference sequence). The CDR3: CSARDFRVAGFSDTQYF.